A single sample gave rise to the 19 T cell receptor beta chains below, sequenced in a study of T cell responses to AZD1222 COVID-19 vaccine. Using immunoSEQ multiplex PCR, the repertoire was profiled, and TCRdb retains in-frame clones only, with some absent. Here the sample spans more than 120,000 clones, about 93% being singletons. The input for sequencing was peripheral blood, taken on day 0 of AZD1222 vaccination. These receptor sequences come from an adult in good health.

The chain links TRBV3-1 (or the pseudogene TRBV3-2) to TRBJ2-5; D possibly corresponds to TRBD1 (5 bases). Germline V gene data show CDR1 as LGHDT and CDR2 as YNNKEL (reference sequence). Trimming left V 2 bases short and J 2 bases short, with 12 bases between. The CDR3 has 15 residues. Written as DNA, the CDR3 is TGTGCCAGCAGCCAATCCGAAGACAGACAAGAGACCCAGTACTTC. Translation: CASSQSEDRQETQYF.

This rearrangement joins TRBV14 to TRBJ2-1; D remains unclear. The CDR3 covers 11 residues. Germline V CDR1 and CDR2: SGHDN, FVKESK. The V end lost 0 bases, the J end lost 8 bases, and 2 bases lay between the germline ends. CDR3 amino acids: CASSQDYEQFF. The CDR3 DNA is TGTGCCAGCAGCCAAGACTATGAGCAGTTCTTC.

This clone was detected once. The genes are TRBV13 and TRBJ2-5; the match to TRBD2 covers 7 bases. Germline assignment: CDR1 PRHDT and CDR2 FYEKMQ (reference sequence). CDR3 length equals 15 residues. Trimming cost V 5 bases and J 2 bases; bases outside gene matches: 8. CDR3 DNA: TGTGCCAGCAGCCAGCGGGATAGGCGGCAAGAGACCCAGTACTTC. Its translation is CASSQRDRRQETQYF.

The chain uses TRBV29-1 and TRBJ2-3, with 11 bases fitting TRBD1. Trimming at V came to 8 bases and at J to 4 bases, leaving 8 bases not matched to a gene. Germline loops: CDR1 SQVTM, CDR2 ANQGSEA. This CDR3 has 14 amino acids. CDR3 protein: CSTGQGGPADTQYF. Written as DNA, the CDR3 is TGCAGCACGGGACAGGGGGGCCCCGCAGATACGCAGTATTTT.

This chain joins TRBV11-1 and TRBJ1-2; tentatively, D is TRBD1 (6 bases). Per germline, CDR1 SGHAT and CDR2 FQDESV (reference sequence). The CDR3 is 16 residues long. V was shortened by 5 bases and J by 0 bases, with 16 bases between the two germline ends. The CDR3 sequence: CASSPGGAHSNYGYTF. Here the CDR3 DNA reads TGTGCCAGCAGCCCCGGGGGGGCCCACTCTAACTATGGCTACACCTTC.

The V call is TRBV9, the J call TRBJ2-6; a possible D gene is TRBD2 (5 bases). The CDR3 has 17 residues. V lost 0 bases and J lost 0, with 10 bases in between. Germline lookup yields CDR1 SGDLS and CDR2 YYNGEE. The CDR3, as DNA: TGTGCCAGCAGCGTAGATTTTCGGGACTCTGGGGCCAACGTCCTGACTTTC. This gives the protein CASSVDFRDSGANVLTF.

The chain is built from TRBV4-2 and TRBJ1-6; D may be TRBD1 (6 bases). The CDR3 is made up of 16 amino acids. Germline V lookup: CDR1 LGHNA, CDR2 YNFKEQ. The V end was cut by 4 bases, the J end by 3 bases, with 13 bases between. The CDR3 loop is CASSPRAGVYNSPLHF. The CDR3 region has the DNA TGTGCCAGCAGCCCCCGGGCAGGGGTCTATAATTCACCCCTCCACTTT.

This chain uses TRBV4-1 with TRBJ2-1; maybe TRBD2 (6 bases). Germline V gene sequence: CDR1 MGHRA, CDR2 YSYEKL. CDR3 length: 15 amino acids. The V gene lost 7 bases and the J gene lost 2 bases, with 15 bases spanning the gap. The CDR3 region has the DNA TGCGCCAGCAAGAGGGACTCCCAGACCTACAATGAGCAGTTCTTC. Protein sequence: CASKRDSQTYNEQFF.

V usage is TRBV27 and J usage is TRBJ1-2; D is perhaps TRBD1 (5 bases). This CDR3 has 14 residues. Trimming pared 6 bases from V and 5 bases from J, leaving 16 bases between. In germline, CDR1 is MNHEY, CDR2 SMNVEV (reference sequence). CDR3 bases: TGTGCCAGCAGCGCAACAGGAGCACATTATGGCTACACCTTC. Protein: CASSATGAHYGYTF.

This rearrangement joins TRBV7-9 to TRBJ2-7; D gene uncertain. Germline V gives CDR1 SEHNR, CDR2 FQNEAQ (reference sequence). The CDR3 extends over 12 amino acids. V was clipped by 4 bases and J by 3 bases, with 7 bases between them. CDR3 nucleotide sequence: TGTGCCAGCAGCTCCGTGATCTACGAGCAGTACTTC. This translates into CASSSVIYEQYF.

The chain's CDR3 is CASGFRARNYGYTF. As DNA, the CDR3 is TGTGCCAGCGGCTTCAGGGCGCGGAACTATGGCTACACCTTC. This chain joins TRBV27 and TRBJ1-2, with D possibly TRBD1 on 5 matching bases. Between the trimmed V and J ends, which lost 8 bases and 2 bases, there was a span of 15 bases. The germline gives CDR1 MNHEY, CDR2 SMNVEV (reference sequence). The CDR3 totals 14 residues.

The chain recombines TRBV7-8 with TRBJ1-6; TRBD1 matches at 9 bases. From germline, CDR1 is SGHVS and CDR2 FQNEAQ. The CDR3 consists of 18 residues. J was trimmed by 1 base and V by 2 bases; bases with no gene match: 6. The chain's CDR3 is CASSLTGGIGSYNSPLHF. CDR3 bases: TGTGCCAGCAGCTTAACAGGGGGCATTGGGTCCTATAATTCACCCCTCCACTTT. The complete variable domain, with remaining parts taken from reference TRBV7-8 and TRBJ1-6, reads GAGVSQSPRYKVAKRGQDVALRCDPISGHVSLFWYQQALGQGPEFLTYFQNEAQLDKSGLPSDRFFAERPEGSVSTLKIQRTQQEDSAVYLCASSLTGGIGSYNSPLHFGNGTRLTVT.

J is TRBJ2-7 and V is TRBV21-1; the tabulated D call, TRBD2, remains unverified against the DNA. TRBV21-1 corresponds to a pseudogene. There are 16 residues in the CDR3. In nucleotides, the CDR3 is TGTGCCAGCAGCAAAGCCCGGGAGCGGCCTTCCTACGAGCAGTACTTC. This codes for CASSKARERPSYEQYF.

The chain links TRBV7-2 to TRBJ2-1; D perhaps matches TRBD2 (6 bases). The CDR3 has 16 amino acids. The germline gives CDR1 SGHTA, CDR2 FQGNSA. V was cut by 2 bases and J by 4 bases, with 15 bases left in between. The DNA for the CDR3 is TGTGCCAGCAGCTTATCAGCTAGCGCCGTTTACAATGAGCAGTTCTTC. This gives the protein CASSLSASAVYNEQFF. Complete variable domain (other parts from reference TRBV7-2 and TRBJ2-1): GAGVSQSPSNKVTEKGKDVELRCDPISGHTALYWYRQSLGQGLEFLIYFQGNSAPDKSGLPSDRFSAERTGGSVSTLTIQRTQQEDSAVYLCASSLSASAVYNEQFFGPGTRLTVL.

V is TRBV7-8 and J is TRBJ2-5, with D perhaps TRBD1 (7 bases). This CDR3 contains 16 residues. Germline V gene data show CDR1 as SGHVS and CDR2 as FQNEAQ. Trimming pared 2 bases from V and 0 bases from J, leaving 13 bases between. The CDR3 nucleotides are TGTGCCAGCAGCTTAAGGCCAGGGGGGTACCAAGAGACCCAGTACTTC. This gives the protein CASSLRPGGYQETQYF.

The chain uses TRBV27 and TRBJ2-7, with D tentatively TRBD1 (5 bases). Per the germline V gene, CDR1 is MNHEY and CDR2 is SMNVEV (reference sequence). The CDR3 contains 14 residues. Trimming left V 7 bases short and J 3 bases short, with 16 bases between. The CDR3 here is CASTPGPGYYEQYF. The CDR3 nucleotides read TGTGCCAGCACCCCCGGGCCAGGGTACTACGAGCAGTACTTC.

The V gene is TRBV29-1, the J gene TRBJ1-2, with D tentatively TRBD1 (5 bases). Between the trimmed V and J ends, which lost 3 bases and 3 bases, there was a span of 14 bases. Germline CDR1 reads SQVTM; CDR2 reads ANQGSEA. The CDR3 is made up of 14 amino acids. The CDR3 DNA reads TGCAGCGTTGAGGAACATGGGGCCCACTATGGCTACACCTTC. It is translated as CSVEEHGAHYGYTF.

This chain links TRBV18 with TRBJ1-6, with 8 nucleotides matching TRBD1. Looked up from germline, CDR1 is KGHSH and CDR2 is LQKENI. V trimming: 5 bases; J trimming: 5 bases; junction bases outside the gene matches: 5. CDR3 length: 15 amino acids. This CDR3 is CASSGQGANNSPLHF. Written as DNA, the CDR3 is TGTGCCAGCTCAGGGCAGGGGGCCAATAATTCACCCCTCCACTTT.

The V call is TRBV5-1, the J call TRBJ1-1; the D is unclear. CDR3 length: 13 amino acids. Germline lookup yields CDR1 SGHRS and CDR2 YFSETQ. Trimming cost V 3 bases and J 3 bases, with 9 bases left between them. The CDR3 is CASSYNGDTEAFF. The CDR3 DNA reads TGCGCCAGCAGCTACAACGGTGACACTGAAGCTTTCTTT.